This TCR beta chain was sequenced during a study of human T cells and chemical hapten exposure. Sample time point: patch test 2, 6 weeks after DPC sensitization. Treatment here: therapeutic diphenylcyclopropenone sensitization with weekly scalp DPC. TCRdb analysed the RACE reads with MiXCR anew, one entry per CDR3 protein. Among 80,000 to 95,000 distinct CDR3 sequences listed, 11% were seen once. In germline, CDR1 is SGHVS, CDR2 FNYEAQ. The CDR3 loop spans 17 amino acids. V shed 0 bases and J shed 6 bases, with 17 bases lying between them. This clonotype was seen ten or more times. The rearrangement joins TRBV7-6 to TRBJ2-2, with a weak D call TRBD1 (5 bases). The sequence was obtained from a man between 18 and 29 years old with alopecia areata. Some clones in this sample may be carry-over from other donors' samples. The input for sequencing was whole blood, taken in connection with sensitization to the hapten diphenylcyclopropenone (DPC). In nucleotides, the CDR3 is TGTGCCAGCAGCTTAGCGTCCGGCAGGGCTGCATCCGGGGAGCTGTTTTTT. Protein product: CASSLASGRAASGELFF. Based on the CDR3 plus reference TRBV7-6 and TRBJ2-2, the full variable domain is GAGVSQSPRYKVTKRGQDVALRCDPISGHVSLYWYRQALGQGPEFLTYFNYEAQQDKSGLPNDRFSAERPEGSISTLTIQRTEQRDSAMYRCASSLASGRAASGELFFGEGSRLTVL.